One T cell receptor (beta chain) is described in this entry. Its antigen remains undetermined. The sample holds no much larger clone one base away, and base qualities are not on file. TCRbeta CDR3 regions were amplified from genomic DNA using the immunoSEQ Assay, a bias-controlled multiplex PCR. On the study's bioinformatics: The number of nucleated cells in each sample was estimated by amplification of reference gene primers within the assay. Sequence reads were collapsed and filtered to measure the absolute abundance of every unique TCRbeta CDR3 rearrangement. For each sample, productive Simpson clonality was calculated as the square root of Simpson's diversity index over productive rearrangements. In its TCRdb copy, this immuneACCESS table keeps in-frame sequences only and misses some clones. Where compared with another copy, unresolved V genes explain less than half of these, and the others have no known cause. Clone size and the V and J calls come from that table; the DNA yielded D and trimming. The sample table records 200,000 to 300,000 clones; 80% to 90% of these occur just once. 3.7% of the sample is held by the ten biggest clonotypes.

V is reduced by 4 bases and J by 3 bases, leaving a spacing of 12 bases between them. Sequences ENHRY (CDR1) and SYGVKD (CDR2) are obtained from the germline V gene. The cysteine opens and the phenylalanine closes a CDR3 of 15 amino acids. The read is trimmed to its CDR3 DNA, 45 bases read in frame from base 1. Each collaborating institution followed its own protocols to collect whole blood in K2EDTA tubes. For TCRbeta analysis, collaborators shipped samples in one of three forms: frozen whole blood, isolated PBMCs, or DNA extracted from either of those sample types. This sample was included in a study of blood T cell repertoires in COVID-19 (dated by TCRdb to about 2020). At the level of the whole study: Collaborator samples came from the United States, Italy and Spain and covered acute and convalescent phases of COVID-19. The material from the prospective study consisted of cDNA or gDNA derived from T cells, B-cell-depleted T cells, or PBMCs. Deeply sampled blood TCRbeta repertoires from subjects exposed to, actively infected with, or recovered from COVID-19 were included in the dataset. The repertoires were made available in a free public database intended to serve as a resource for research on the immune response to SARS-CoV-2. Samples were obtained from the ongoing ImmuneRACE study (first 160 participants) and from over 1,000 subjects provided by 6 global collaborators. Nearly every sample came with metadata listing a de-identified subject ID, COVID-19 status, age in years and sex. HLA class I and class II types, where available, came from metadata supplied by the sample provider rather than from assay-based typing. Results the study describes overall, beyond this receptor: The quantity of clinical and demographic metadata differed by source and by participant and was supplied without curation.

Material for sequencing was peripheral blood. The clonotype comes from a woman in her thirties or forties with acute or convalescent COVID-19. The V gene is TRBV10-3 and the J gene is TRBJ1-4; TRBD1 is a weak D gene call, 5 bases matching. The encoded CDR3 is CAISVTPGANEKLFF. Here is the DNA: TGTGCCATCAGTGTCACCCCGGGGGCTAATGAAAAACTGTTTTTT.